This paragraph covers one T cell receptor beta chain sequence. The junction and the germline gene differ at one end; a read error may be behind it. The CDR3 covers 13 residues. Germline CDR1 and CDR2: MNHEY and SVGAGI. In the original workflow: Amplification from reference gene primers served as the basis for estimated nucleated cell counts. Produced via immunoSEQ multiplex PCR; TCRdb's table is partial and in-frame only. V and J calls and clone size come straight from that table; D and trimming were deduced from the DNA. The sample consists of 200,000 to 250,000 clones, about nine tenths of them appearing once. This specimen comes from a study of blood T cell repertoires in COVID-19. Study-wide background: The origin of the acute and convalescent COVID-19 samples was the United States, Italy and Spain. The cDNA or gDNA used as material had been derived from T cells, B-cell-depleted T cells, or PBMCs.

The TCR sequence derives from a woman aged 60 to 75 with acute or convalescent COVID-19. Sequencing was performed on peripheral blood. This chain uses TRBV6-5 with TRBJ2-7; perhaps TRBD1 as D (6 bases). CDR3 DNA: TGTGCCAGCAGTCCCGACAGGTTCTACGAGCAGTATTTC. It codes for CASSPDRFYEQYF.